This TCR beta chain was observed in a study of early T cells in non-severe SARS-CoV-2 infection (dated by TCRdb to the early 2020s). For the study in its entirety: Bulk RNA from unsorted whole blood was used for TCR sequencing, so alpha and beta chains could not be paired. General findings and caveats noted by the study authors: VDJdb matching was skewed toward anti-spike CD8 responses and likely underestimated virus-specific expansions by missing private and CD4 specificities.

On this clonotype itself: Its antigen has not been determined. The sample holds no much larger clone one base away, and base qualities are not on file.

Receptors were amplified or captured by 5' RACE. The listed sequencing device is NextSeq 500. The TCR library protocol attached unique molecular identifiers to individual cDNA molecules to correct for sequencing error and PCR bias. Both TCR alpha and beta chains were sequenced, and tight co-correlation was observed between alpha and beta sequence abundances in each sample. Processing in the source paper ran as follows. V gene, J gene and CDR3 annotation of TCR sequences was performed with Decombinator V4. Expanded TCRs were defined as changing significantly between any two time points under a Poisson model with p below 0.0001. TCR abundances were normalised to the total number of TCRs sequenced per sample and expressed as counts per million. TRAV1-2 paired with TRAJ12, TRAJ20 or TRAJ33 defined MAIT TCRs, while TRAV10 paired with TRAJ18 defined iNKT TCRs. VDJdb, accessed on 1 November 2021, was searched for TCRs annotated for CMV, EBV and SARS-CoV-2, and TCRs annotated for more than one antigen were excluded. TCRdb trimmed the raw reads at Q25, called clones with MiXCR and kept productive beta chains. CDR3 protein duplicates are merged, each entry listing the most common genes and DNA. It is TCRdb's table, rather than the study itself, that gives the V and J calls and clone size. The sample records around 71,000 distinct CDR3 sequences, about 14% of which are singletons. Around 3.6% of the sample is held by the ten biggest clonotypes.

Reading the germline V gene gives CDR1 KGHSH and CDR2 LQKENI. V and J lose 3 bases and 2 bases, and a span of 20 bases separates them. The CDR3, cysteine through phenylalanine, is 18 amino acids long. The kept DNA is CDR3 alone, 54 bases in frame from the first base. The study was a case-control design nested within a healthcare worker cohort in London, UK, with weekly nasopharyngeal swab PCR tests and blood sampling. Healthcare workers were recruited during the week of the UK lockdown, between 23 and 31 March 2020, and followed weekly for up to 16 weeks. The clonotype comes from an adult who was a healthcare worker with PCR-confirmed SARS-CoV-2 infection or an uninfected control (not recorded which). The sequence is built from TRBV18 and TRBJ2-1; the D match is possibly TRBD1 or TRBD2, with 5 bases aligned in each. This specimen was whole blood, taken at baseline. The DNA reads as follows: TGTGCCAGCTCACCCCAGTCGGGGCGGGCTGGAGCCTACAATGAGCAGTTCTTC. The encoded protein is CASSPQSGRAGAYNEQFF.